This TCR beta chain was profiled in a study of T-cell memory formation after mild COVID-19. Constant-segment primers were used for 5'RACE, and the resulting TCR alpha and TCR beta cDNA libraries carried sample barcodes and UMIs. TCRdb passed the 5' RACE reads through MiXCR, listing each CDR3 protein once. The table records 100,000 to 150,000 distinct CDR3 sequences, about 6.5% of them present only once. This clonotype was seen repeatedly, ten times or more. CDR3 size: 15 residues. Germline values: CDR1 GTSNPN, CDR2 SVGIG (reference sequence). V lost 3 bases and J lost 6; bases outside the gene matches: 10.

The specimen sequenced was PBMCs or a T cell subset sorted from them (not recorded which). The V call is TRBV30, the J call TRBJ2-2, with 7 bases lining up with TRBD1. This TCR derives from an adult woman who had mild COVID-19 (a few samples of this study predate the infection). Cell type and time point are not known. CDR3 region: CAWRETGFVPGELFF. CDR3 nucleotides: TGTGCCTGGAGAGAGACAGGGTTCGTCCCCGGGGAGCTGTTTTTT.